This T cell receptor (beta chain) is from a study of radiotherapy plus CTLA-4 blockade in lung cancer. J lost 3 bases, V lost 6 bases, and 9 bases had no gene match. Germline V gene lookup returns CDR1 MNHEY and CDR2 SVGAGI. There are 15 residues in the CDR3. Lung cancer patients with chemo-refractory metastatic non-small-cell disease were given focal radiation plus CTLA-4 blockade with ipilimumab. TCRdb's table, derived via immunoSEQ multiplex PCR, lists solely in-frame clones and lacks some. The sample comprises about 97,000 clones, roughly 74% of which are singletons, and approximately 2.8% rests with the top ten.

The source material was peripheral blood, sampled from a patient treated with radiotherapy plus ipilimumab. The source is a human donor with non-small cell lung cancer who had a partial response to radiotherapy plus ipilimumab. Some clones in this sample may be carry-over from other donors' samples. The V gene is TRBV6-5, the J gene TRBJ2-5; 8 bases match TRBD1. Written as DNA, the CDR3 is TGTGCCAGCAGCCTCGGACAGGGCTGGGAAGAGACCCAGTACTTC. Amino acid sequence: CASSLGQGWEETQYF.